The rows below give T cell receptor beta chains drawn from one sample of a study of beta chain features in type 1 diabetes. Measured with immunoSEQ multiplex PCR; TCRdb has only the in-frame clones, and not every one. The sample contains hundreds of thousands of clones, 13% of which appear only once. The sequenced sample was naive CD4+ T cells from blood. These receptors all stem from a man aged 18 to 29 with type 1 diabetes. CDR3s include the opening cysteine and the closing phenylalanine or tryptophan. The order of the fields is V gene, clone size, J gene, D gene, CDR3 protein, CDR3 DNA. The D gene is left open where the match is weak. Size values are once, few and many counts, or a class for expanded clones, and some rows have none.

v_call: TRBV5-4; clone_size: few; j_call: TRBJ1-1; d_call: TRBD1; cdr3_aa: CASSPKGTGGTEAFF; cdr3_nt: TGTGCCAGCAGCCCGAAAGGGACAGGGGGCACTGAAGCTTTCTTT
v_call: TRBV20-1; clone_size: few; j_call: TRBJ1-4; d_call: NA; cdr3_aa: CSAGYSEKLFF; cdr3_nt: TGCAGTGCTGGCTACAGTGAAAAACTGTTTTTT
v_call: TRBV6-5; clone_size: NA; j_call: TRBJ2-1; d_call: NA; cdr3_aa: CASSRATSGEQFF; cdr3_nt: TGTGCCAGCAGCCGTGCTACCTCGGGTGAGCAGTTCTTC
v_call: TRBV28; clone_size: few; j_call: TRBJ1-2; d_call: NA; cdr3_aa: CASSSVGPLDYGYTF; cdr3_nt: TGTGCCAGCAGCAGTGTGGGGCCACTTGATTATGGCTACACCTTC
v_call: TRBV7-2; clone_size: NA; j_call: TRBJ1-5; d_call: NA; cdr3_aa: CASSLSGASNQPQHF; cdr3_nt: TGTGCCAGCAGCTTATCAGGGGCGAGCAATCAGCCCCAGCATTTT
v_call: TRBV10-3; clone_size: few; j_call: TRBJ1-5; d_call: NA; cdr3_aa: CAISELGDQPQHF; cdr3_nt: TGTGCCATCAGTGAGTTGGGGGATCAGCCCCAGCATTTT
v_call: TRBV6-1; clone_size: NA; j_call: TRBJ1-4; d_call: NA; cdr3_aa: CASTQGGAEEKLFF; cdr3_nt: TGTGCCAGCACCCAAGGGGGGGCGGAAGAAAAACTGTTTTTT
v_call: TRBV5-1; clone_size: few; j_call: TRBJ2-1; d_call: TRBD2; cdr3_aa: CASSVGTSWDEQFF; cdr3_nt: TGCGCCAGCAGCGTCGGGACTAGCTGGGATGAGCAGTTCTTC
v_call: TRBV30; clone_size: NA; j_call: TRBJ2-5; d_call: NA; cdr3_aa: CAWSMEEETQYF; cdr3_nt: TGTGCCTGGAGTATGGAAGAAGAGACCCAGTACTTC
v_call: TRBV25-1; clone_size: NA; j_call: TRBJ1-5; d_call: NA; cdr3_aa: CASSDGQGAPSPQHF; cdr3_nt: TGTGCCAGCAGTGACGGGCAGGGAGCCCCTTCTCCCCAGCATTTT
v_call: TRBV25-1; clone_size: NA; j_call: TRBJ1-2; d_call: NA; cdr3_aa: CASSPPGPSGGYTF; cdr3_nt: TGTGCCAGCAGCCCACCGGGACCGTCGGGTGGCTACACCTTC
v_call: TRBV19; clone_size: few; j_call: TRBJ1-1; d_call: NA; cdr3_aa: CASSISGVGTEAFF; cdr3_nt: TGTGCCAGTAGTATATCGGGGGTCGGCACTGAAGCTTTCTTT
v_call: TRBV5-1; clone_size: few; j_call: TRBJ1-1; d_call: NA; cdr3_aa: CASSLASGQEGAFF; cdr3_nt: TGCGCCAGCAGCTTGGCCAGTGGACAAGAAGGAGCTTTCTTT
v_call: TRBV6-5; clone_size: NA; j_call: TRBJ1-1; d_call: NA; cdr3_aa: CASSYRRNTEAFF; cdr3_nt: TGTGCCAGCAGTTACAGAAGAAACACTGAAGCTTTCTTT
v_call: TRBV23-1; clone_size: NA; j_call: TRBJ1-5; d_call: NA; cdr3_aa: CASSQSTALKCQFLPLCSNQPQHF; cdr3_nt: TGCGCCAGCAGTCAATCCACAGCACTGAAATGTCAGTTCCTCCCGCTGTGTAGCAATCAGCCCCAGCATTTT
v_call: TRBV27; clone_size: few; j_call: TRBJ1-6; d_call: TRBD1; cdr3_aa: CASSWDRGNSPLHF; cdr3_nt: TGTGCCAGCAGTTGGGACAGGGGCAATTCACCCCTCCACTTT
v_call: TRBV19; clone_size: few; j_call: TRBJ1-2; d_call: NA; cdr3_aa: CASSILGPGVGYTF; cdr3_nt: TGTGCCAGTAGTATATTAGGCCCCGGGGTGGGCTACACCTTC
v_call: TRBV18; clone_size: few; j_call: TRBJ1-5; d_call: TRBD1; cdr3_aa: CASSPGTGDNQPQHF; cdr3_nt: TGTGCCAGCTCACCCGGGACAGGGGATAATCAGCCCCAGCATTTT
v_call: TRBV19; clone_size: NA; j_call: TRBJ2-6; d_call: NA; cdr3_aa: CASSSSAYSGANVLTF; cdr3_nt: TGTGCCAGTAGTTCCTCAGCCTACTCTGGGGCCAACGTCCTGACTTTC
v_call: TRBV13; clone_size: NA; j_call: TRBJ2-7; d_call: TRBD2; cdr3_aa: CASSFSGGIYEQYF; cdr3_nt: TGTGCCAGCAGCTTTAGCGGGGGGATCTACGAGCAGTACTTC
v_call: TRBV6-5; clone_size: NA; j_call: TRBJ2-1; d_call: NA; cdr3_aa: CASTPHGASYNEQFF; cdr3_nt: TGTGCCAGCACCCCCCATGGGGCTTCCTACAATGAGCAGTTCTTC
v_call: TRBV5-1; clone_size: few; j_call: TRBJ1-5; d_call: NA; cdr3_aa: CASSLDWGGNQPQHF; cdr3_nt: TGCGCCAGCAGCCTAGATTGGGGAGGAAATCAGCCCCAGCATTTT
v_call: TRBV5-4; clone_size: few; j_call: TRBJ2-2; d_call: TRBD2; cdr3_aa: CASSQAGSGGELFF; cdr3_nt: TGTGCCAGCAGCCAAGCGGGGTCAGGCGGGGAGCTGTTTTTT
v_call: TRBV7-9; clone_size: NA; j_call: TRBJ2-7; d_call: NA; cdr3_aa: CASSSKNPYEQHF; cdr3_nt: TGTGCCAGCAGCTCCAAAAATCCCTACGAGCAGCACTTC
v_call: TRBV7-9; clone_size: NA; j_call: TRBJ2-5; d_call: NA; cdr3_aa: CASNGETQYF; cdr3_nt: TGTGCCAGCAACGGGGAGACCCAGTACTTC
v_call: TRBV2; clone_size: few; j_call: TRBJ2-1; d_call: NA; cdr3_aa: CASSGGGDEQFF; cdr3_nt: TGTGCCAGCAGTGGCGGGGGCGATGAGCAGTTCTTC
v_call: TRBV18; clone_size: few; j_call: TRBJ2-7; d_call: TRBD1; cdr3_aa: CASSPGTGASYEQYF; cdr3_nt: TGTGCCAGCTCACCAGGGACAGGAGCATCCTACGAGCAGTACTTC
v_call: TRBV18; clone_size: NA; j_call: TRBJ1-4; d_call: TRBD1; cdr3_aa: CASSPDRATNEKLFF; cdr3_nt: TGTGCCAGCTCGCCCGACAGGGCCACTAATGAAAAACTGTTTTTT
v_call: TRBV5-1; clone_size: NA; j_call: TRBJ2-3; d_call: NA; cdr3_aa: CASSPSNTDTQYF; cdr3_nt: TGCGCCAGCAGCCCATCTAACACAGATACGCAGTATTTT
v_call: TRBV5-6; clone_size: few; j_call: TRBJ1-5; d_call: TRBD1; cdr3_aa: CASSYGQGGQPQHF; cdr3_nt: TGTGCCAGCAGTTACGGACAGGGTGGGCAGCCCCAGCATTTT
v_call: TRBV28; clone_size: few; j_call: TRBJ1-5; d_call: NA; cdr3_aa: CASSGPKFDPKKSQHF; cdr3_nt: TGTGCCAGCTCTGGCCCTAAGTTTGACCCGAAGAAATCTCAGCATTTT
v_call: TRBV7-2; clone_size: NA; j_call: TRBJ1-2; d_call: NA; cdr3_aa: CASSLAMGAGYGYTF; cdr3_nt: TGTGCCAGCAGCTTAGCAATGGGGGCCGGCTATGGCTACACCTTC
v_call: TRBV18; clone_size: NA; j_call: TRBJ2-7; d_call: NA; cdr3_aa: CASSPITRNEQYF; cdr3_nt: TGTGCCAGCTCACCAATAACCCGGAACGAGCAGTACTTC
v_call: TRBV27; clone_size: NA; j_call: TRBJ2-2; d_call: NA; cdr3_aa: CASCIMEGSTGELFF; cdr3_nt: TGTGCCAGCTGCATTATGGAAGGGTCGACCGGGGAGCTGTTTTTT
v_call: TRBV4-1; clone_size: few; j_call: TRBJ2-6; d_call: NA; cdr3_aa: CASSQEGAGISGANVLTF; cdr3_nt: TGCGCCAGCAGCCAAGAGGGGGCGGGGATCTCTGGGGCCAACGTCCTGACTTTC
v_call: TRBV27; clone_size: few; j_call: TRBJ1-2; d_call: TRBD1; cdr3_aa: CASSDARQGAGGYTF; cdr3_nt: TGTGCCAGCAGTGACGCCCGACAGGGGGCCGGTGGCTACACCTTC
v_call: TRBV6-5; clone_size: few; j_call: TRBJ2-3; d_call: NA; cdr3_aa: CASSKTTGDTQYF; cdr3_nt: TGTGCCAGCAGTAAAACCACAGGAGATACGCAGTATTTT
v_call: TRBV9; clone_size: NA; j_call: TRBJ1-1; d_call: NA; cdr3_aa: CASNRDSWDTEAFF; cdr3_nt: TGTGCCAGCAATAGAGACAGTTGGGACACTGAAGCTTTCTTT
v_call: TRBV28; clone_size: NA; j_call: TRBJ1-5; d_call: NA; cdr3_aa: CASSLWKTNQPQHF; cdr3_nt: TGTGCCAGCAGTTTATGGAAGACAAATCAGCCCCAGCATTTT
v_call: TRBV13; clone_size: few; j_call: TRBJ2-3; d_call: TRBD2; cdr3_aa: CASSPRSPRGGQDTQYF; cdr3_nt: TGTGCCAGCAGCCCCCGCTCGCCGCGGGGGGGCCAAGATACGCAGTATTTT
v_call: TRBV6-6; clone_size: NA; j_call: TRBJ2-1; d_call: TRBD1; cdr3_aa: CASSLRDRVAEQFF; cdr3_nt: TGTGCCAGCAGTCTCCGGGACAGGGTCGCTGAGCAGTTCTTC
v_call: TRBV5-1; clone_size: NA; j_call: TRBJ2-7; d_call: NA; cdr3_aa: CASSEMGSQYF; cdr3_nt: TGCGCCAGCAGCGAGATGGGGTCTCAGTACTTC
v_call: TRBV4-1; clone_size: NA; j_call: TRBJ1-2; d_call: TRBD1; cdr3_aa: CASSQDGTGRNYGYTF; cdr3_nt: TGCGCCAGCAGCCAAGACGGGACAGGGCGTAACTATGGCTACACCTTC
v_call: TRBV2; clone_size: NA; j_call: TRBJ1-6; d_call: NA; cdr3_aa: CASIRGGRNSPLHF; cdr3_nt: TGTGCCAGCATCCGTGGGGGACGTAATTCACCCCTCCACTTT
v_call: TRBV30; clone_size: few; j_call: TRBJ1-3; d_call: NA; cdr3_aa: CAWTVTYSGNTIYF; cdr3_nt: TGTGCCTGGACCGTCACCTACTCTGGAAACACCATATATTTT
v_call: TRBV5-4; clone_size: NA; j_call: TRBJ2-1; d_call: TRBD1; cdr3_aa: CASSPPRTGTGVGNEQFF; cdr3_nt: TGTGCCAGCAGCCCCCCGAGGACAGGTACAGGGGTGGGGAATGAGCAGTTCTTC
v_call: TRBV30; clone_size: NA; j_call: TRBJ1-1; d_call: NA; cdr3_aa: CAWRSGGRLNTEAFF; cdr3_nt: TGTGCCTGGAGGAGCGGGGGCAGGTTGAACACTGAAGCTTTCTTT
v_call: TRBV7-9; clone_size: few; j_call: TRBJ2-7; d_call: NA; cdr3_aa: CASKDSGSSYEQYF; cdr3_nt: TGTGCCAGCAAGGATAGCGGCTCCTCCTACGAGCAGTACTTC
v_call: TRBV7-9; clone_size: NA; j_call: TRBJ1-2; d_call: NA; cdr3_aa: CASSLRGSDGGYTF; cdr3_nt: TGTGCCAGCAGCTTACGGGGCAGCGATGGTGGCTACACCTTC
v_call: TRBV6-5; clone_size: NA; j_call: TRBJ2-7; d_call: TRBD1; cdr3_aa: CASRIDRERDF; cdr3_nt: TGTGCCAGCAGGATCGACAGGGAAAGGGACTTC
v_call: TRBV29-1; clone_size: NA; j_call: TRBJ1-2; d_call: NA; cdr3_aa: CSVGGQYGYTF; cdr3_nt: TGCAGCGTTGGCGGTCAGTATGGCTACACCTTC
v_call: TRBV11-3; clone_size: NA; j_call: TRBJ2-3; d_call: NA; cdr3_aa: CASSQPGTSTDTQYF; cdr3_nt: TGTGCCAGCAGCCAACCGGGGACCAGCACAGATACGCAGTATTTT
v_call: TRBV7-6; clone_size: NA; j_call: TRBJ2-7; d_call: NA; cdr3_aa: CASSSGTGGYEQYF; cdr3_nt: TGTGCCAGCAGCAGCGGGACAGGCGGCTACGAGCAGTACTTC
v_call: TRBV27; clone_size: few; j_call: TRBJ1-4; d_call: NA; cdr3_aa: CASSLSLANEKLFF; cdr3_nt: TGTGCCAGCAGTTTATCTCTGGCTAATGAAAAACTGTTTTTT
v_call: TRBV2; clone_size: few; j_call: TRBJ2-1; d_call: NA; cdr3_aa: CASRRGHLGNNEQFF; cdr3_nt: TGTGCCAGCAGGCGTGGCCACCTAGGAAACAATGAGCAGTTCTTC
v_call: TRBV18; clone_size: NA; j_call: TRBJ2-2; d_call: NA; cdr3_aa: CASSPPNRNTGELFF; cdr3_nt: TGTGCCAGCTCACCACCGAACCGTAACACCGGGGAGCTGTTTTTT
v_call: TRBV11-3; clone_size: NA; j_call: TRBJ2-7; d_call: NA; cdr3_aa: CASSLPGQLDEQYF; cdr3_nt: TGTGCCAGCAGCCTCCCCGGACAGCTCGACGAGCAGTACTTC
v_call: TRBV29-1; clone_size: NA; j_call: TRBJ2-5; d_call: TRBD1; cdr3_aa: CSVERDRGTETQYF; cdr3_nt: TGCAGCGTTGAAAGGGACAGGGGGACGGAGACCCAGTACTTC
v_call: TRBV30; clone_size: NA; j_call: TRBJ2-2; d_call: NA; cdr3_aa: CAWSFHGANTGELFF; cdr3_nt: TGTGCCTGGTCGTTTCATGGGGCCAACACCGGGGAGCTGTTTTTT
v_call: TRBV7-9; clone_size: NA; j_call: TRBJ1-1; d_call: TRBD1; cdr3_aa: CASSLVLQGVTEAFF; cdr3_nt: TGTGCCAGCAGCTTAGTGCTGCAGGGGGTCACTGAAGCTTTCTTT